One sample yielded the 5 T cell receptor beta chains listed below, sequenced in a study of regulatory T cells in long-lasting Graves disease. TCR beta libraries were built with iRepertoire HTBI primers and Arm-PCR of CDR3 regions. TCRdb called the multiplex PCR reads again in MiXCR, with one record for every CDR3 protein. The profile covers some 370,000 distinct CDR3 sequences, with roughly 20% appearing a single time and under 35% taken by the ten largest. Time point reported: persistent/refractory GD, antithyroid drugs over 5 years with positive TRAb. PBMC-derived RNA was used for the TCR library. The specimen comprised peripheral blood mononuclear cells (PBMCs), sampled when the disease was refractory, from a patient treated with antithyroid drugs. These receptor sequences come from a middle-aged woman with Graves disease.

This chain uses TRBV28 with TRBJ2-3, with a weak D call TRBD2 (5 bases). Germline lookup yields CDR1 MDHEN and CDR2 SYDVKM. The CDR3 extends over 15 amino acids. Trimming removed 3 bases at V and 4 bases at J, with 14 bases between. The CDR3 here is CASSLGDLTADTQYF. CDR3 sequence (DNA): TGTGCCAGCAGTTTGGGAGACTTGACCGCAGATACGCAGTATTTT.

This clonotype was counted at least ten times. The gene calls are TRBV20-1 and TRBJ2-7, with a possible D match to TRBD2 (6 bases). Trimming removed 2 bases from V and 2 bases from J, with 16 bases in between. CDR1 is DFQATT, CDR2 SNEGSKA, per germline (reference sequence). There are 15 residues in the CDR3. The CDR3 DNA follows: TGCAGTGCTAGACCCGGAGGGCCGGGACCCTACGAGCAGTACTTC. This encodes CSARPGGPGPYEQYF.

This clonotype was recorded at least ten times. The CDR3 here is CASRGSETQYF. CDR3 sequence (DNA): TGTGCCAGCAGGGGATCGGAGACCCAGTACTTC. The chain couples TRBV2 to TRBJ2-5; D gene unclear. This CDR3 spans 11 amino acids. The germline V and J ends were trimmed by 6 bases and 5 bases, with 7 bases remaining between them. Germline CDR1 SNHLY, CDR2 FYNNEI.

This clonotype was seen many times. This rearrangement joins TRBV11-2 to TRBJ2-2; TRBD2 agrees at 12 bases. V gave up 6 bases and J gave up 6 bases; unmatched junction bases: 11. Germline CDR1 SGHAT, CDR2 FQNNGV. The CDR3 runs to 17 residues. The DNA of the CDR3 is TGTGCCAGCAGGGCTAGCGGGAGGGCCGGCGGAGCCGGGGAGCTGTTTTTT. Amino acid sequence: CASRASGRAGGAGELFF. Filled out from reference TRBV11-2 and TRBJ2-2, the complete variable domain reads EAGVAQSPRYKIIEKRQSVAFWCNPISGHATLYWYQQILGQGPKLLIQFQNNGVVDDSQLPKDRFSAERLKGVDSTLKIQPAKLEDSAVYLCASRASGRAGGAGELFFGEGSRLTVL.

This clonotype came up many times. The rearrangement joins TRBV20-1 to TRBJ2-7, with unresolved D. Germline V CDR1 and CDR2: DFQATT, SNEGSKA (reference sequence). Trimming removed 3 bases at V and 7 bases at J, with 16 bases between. CDR3 length equals 13 residues. The CDR3: CSASNFLAREQYF. The CDR3 region has the DNA TGCAGTGCTAGTAATTTCCTGGCGAGGGAGCAGTACTTC.